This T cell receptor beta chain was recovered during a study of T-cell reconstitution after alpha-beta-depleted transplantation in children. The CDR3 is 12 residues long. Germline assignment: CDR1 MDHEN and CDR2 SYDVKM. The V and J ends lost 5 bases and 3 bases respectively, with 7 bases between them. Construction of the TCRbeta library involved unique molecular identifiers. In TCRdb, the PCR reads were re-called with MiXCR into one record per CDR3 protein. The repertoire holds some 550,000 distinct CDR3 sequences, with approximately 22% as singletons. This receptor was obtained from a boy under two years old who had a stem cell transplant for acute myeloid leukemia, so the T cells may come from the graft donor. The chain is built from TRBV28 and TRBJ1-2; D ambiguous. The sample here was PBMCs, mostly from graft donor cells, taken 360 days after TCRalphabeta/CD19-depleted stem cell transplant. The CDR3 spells CASSSRDYGYTF. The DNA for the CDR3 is TGTGCCAGCAGTAGCCGGGACTATGGCTACACCTTC.